Presented here are 4 T cell receptor beta chains from one specimen sequenced in a study of blood T cell repertoires in COVID-19. Libraries were prepared by immunoSEQ multiplex PCR; TCRdb keeps only in-frame clonotypes and omits some of them. The sample lists about 220,000 clones, approximately 82% occurring once. Source material: peripheral blood. The receptors derive from a woman at least 80 years old with acute or convalescent COVID-19.

This clone was found once. The chain joins TRBV3-1 (or the pseudogene TRBV3-2) to TRBJ1-4; D ambiguous. Germline CDR1 is LGHDT and CDR2 is YNNKEL (reference sequence). V was cut by 0 bases and J by 0 bases, with 11 bases left in between. This CDR3 spans 17 amino acids. The CDR3 DNA reads as TGTGCCAGCAGCCAAGAACGGCACGGGGCAACTAATGAAAAACTGTTTTTT. It is translated as CASSQERHGATNEKLFF.

This clone was seen a single time. CDR3 DNA: TGTGCCAGCAGTTTGTTACTAGCGGGGCCGGCAGATACGCAGTATTTT. Protein: CASSLLLAGPADTQYF. This rearrangement joins TRBV28 to TRBJ2-3; 10 bases line up with TRBD2. The CDR3 totals 16 residues. CDR1 is MDHEN and CDR2 is SYDVKM in the germline V gene. V shed 3 bases and J 4 bases; nucleotides not matched to a gene: 7.

The chain links TRBV20-1 to TRBJ1-1; D ambiguous. V lost 4 bases and J 1 base, leaving 4 bases between the germline ends. CDR1 is DFQATT and CDR2 is SNEGSKA in the germline V gene (reference sequence). The CDR3 consists of 11 residues. Here the CDR3 reads CSATSNTEAFF. In DNA form, the CDR3 reads TGCAGTGCTACTTCGAACACTGAAGCTTTCTTT.

The chain carries TRBV9 and TRBJ2-5; TRBD1 matches at 7 bases. V was clipped by 6 bases and J by 5 bases; unmatched bases: 13. The germline V gene has CDR1 SGDLS and CDR2 YYNGEE. The CDR3 totals 15 residues. CDR3 loop: CASTLSQGEWETQYF. The CDR3, as DNA: TGTGCCAGCACCCTATCCCAGGGGGAATGGGAGACCCAGTACTTC.